The rows below give T cell receptor beta chains drawn from one sample of a study of T cells in localized non-small cell lung cancer. Clones were read by immunoSEQ multiplex PCR, and TCRdb kept only the in-frame ones, dropping some. The table shows over 20,000 clones, with more than 85% occurring only once. The specimen was peripheral blood, collected before any cancer treatment. Every receptor here comes from a man aged 35 to 69 with stage III squamous cell lung carcinoma. Each CDR3 is given with its conserved first and last residue. D genes are given only for firm matches. A clone size is listed for some rows: how often the clone was seen (once, few, many), or a class if it is expanded.

TRBJ2-7,TRBV30,NA,TRBD2,CAWSLNSGLGAYEQYF,TGTGCCTGGAGTCTGAACTCGGGACTAGGGGCCTACGAGCAGTACTTC
TRBJ1-4,TRBV7-9,NA,NA,CASSPQGGPNEKLFF,TGTGCCAGCAGCCCCCAAGGGGGACCTAATGAAAAACTGTTTTTT
TRBJ2-7,TRBV5-1,NA,TRBD1,CASSLRQGIAYEQYF,TGCGCCAGCAGCTTGCGACAGGGGATTGCCTACGAGCAGTACTTC
TRBJ1-1,TRBV27,NA,TRBD1,CASRPGQGALGTEAFF,TGTGCCAGCAGGCCGGGACAGGGGGCTTTGGGCACTGAAGCTTTCTTT
TRBJ1-1,TRBV7-8,NA,NA,CASSFGGMNTEAFF,TGTGCCAGCAGCTTTGGAGGGATGAACACTGAAGCTTTCTTT
TRBJ1-4,TRBV7-2,NA,TRBD1,CASSFQGADEKLFF,TGTGCCAGCAGCTTTCAGGGGGCGGATGAAAAACTGTTTTTT
TRBJ1-1,TRBV5-1,NA,TRBD1,CASSLTDRVGEAFF,TGCGCCAGCAGCTTGACGGACAGGGTAGGGGAAGCTTTCTTT
TRBJ1-2,TRBV2,NA,TRBD1,CASSARDRVGYTF,TGTGCCAGCAGTGCCCGGGACAGGGTAGGCTACACCTTC
TRBJ2-2,TRBV6-1,NA,NA,CASSEGRTGELFF,TGTGCCAGCAGTGAGGGGCGGACCGGGGAGCTGTTTTTT
TRBJ2-3,TRBV7-2,NA,TRBD2,CASSPQRGGTDTQYF,TGTGCCAGCAGCCCGCAGCGGGGGGGTACAGATACGCAGTATTTT
TRBJ2-5,TRBV30,once,TRBD1,CAWNHRGFEETQYF,TGTGCCTGGAACCACAGGGGTTTCGAAGAGACCCAGTACTTC
TRBJ1-5,TRBV21-1,few,NA,CASSNSGDINQPQHF,TGTGCCAGCAGCAATTCCGGGGACATCAATCAGCCCCAGCATTTT
TRBJ2-7,TRBV7-3,NA,NA,CASSHPGTEQYF,TGTGCCAGCAGTCATCCGGGAACCGAGCAGTACTTC
TRBJ2-7,TRBV7-2,NA,NA,CASSLVNEQYF,TGTGCCAGCAGCTTAGTGAACGAGCAGTACTTC
TRBJ1-2,TRBV5-1,NA,TRBD1,CASRPGQGANYGYTF,TGCGCCAGCAGACCTGGACAGGGGGCTAACTATGGCTACACCTTC
TRBJ2-3,TRBV19,NA,TRBD2,CASSIWTSGRARDTQYF,TGTGCCAGTAGTATCTGGACTAGCGGGAGGGCCAGAGATACGCAGTATTTT
TRBJ2-7,TRBV19,NA,NA,CASSIGQGGFYEQYF,TGTGCTAGTAGTATAGGGCAGGGAGGATTCTACGAGCAGTACTTC
TRBJ1-4,TRBV4-3,once,NA,CASSQAVGEAATNEKLFF,TGCGCCAGCAGCCAAGCGGTCGGTGAGGCAGCAACTAATGAAAAACTGTTTTTT
TRBJ2-3,TRBV28,NA,NA,CASSLTAKGSNTQYF,TGTGCCAGCAGTTTAACCGCAAAAGGATCTAATACGCAGTATTTT
TRBJ2-3,TRBV7-2,NA,NA,CASSLISDTQYF,TGTGCCAGCAGCTTAATCTCAGATACGCAGTATTTT
TRBJ2-3,TRBV7-2,NA,NA,CASSLVGGTDTQYF,TGTGCCAGCAGCTTAGTAGGTGGCACAGATACGCAGTATTTT
TRBJ1-6,TRBV18,NA,NA,CASSPERNSPLHF,TGTGCCAGCTCACCAGAGCGAAATTCACCCCTCCACTTT
TRBJ1-2,TRBV5-1,NA,NA,CASSLEPQPPGYTF,TGCGCCAGCAGTTTAGAGCCCCAACCCCCTGGCTACACCTTC
TRBJ2-5,TRBV6-1,NA,NA,CASSGGLQETQYF,TGTGCCAGCAGTGGGGGTCTCCAAGAGACCCAGTACTTC
TRBJ2-7,TRBV28,once,NA,CASSLSGTGPYEQYF,TGTGCCAGCAGTTTATCCGGGACGGGACCCTACGAGCAGTACTTC
TRBJ1-4,TRBV2,NA,NA,CASSENRDILEKLFF,TGTGCCAGCAGTGAAAATAGGGACATACTAGAAAAACTGTTTTTT
TRBJ1-4,TRBV6-1,NA,NA,CASSVSGVTNEKLFF,TGTGCCAGCAGTGTCTCAGGGGTTACTAATGAAAAACTGTTTTTT
TRBJ2-7,TRBV9,NA,TRBD2,CASSVGGGSGSPYEQYF,TGTGCCAGCAGCGTAGGTGGGGGAAGCGGGAGTCCTTACGAGCAGTACTTC
TRBJ2-5,TRBV5-4,NA,TRBD2,CASSSLAGGGETQYF,TGTGCCAGCAGCTCACTAGCGGGGGGGGGTGAGACCCAGTACTTC
TRBJ1-2,TRBV5-6,NA,TRBD1,CASSSRDRILGGYTF,TGTGCCAGCAGCTCCCGGGACAGAATACTGGGGGGCTACACCTTC
TRBJ1-6,TRBV7-2,NA,TRBD1,CASSPDRVNSPLHF,TGTGCCAGCAGCCCGGACAGGGTTAATTCACCCCTCCACTTT
TRBJ1-3,TRBV4-1,NA,NA,CASSQEKRSSGNTIYF,TGCGCCAGCAGCCAAGAAAAGAGGAGCTCTGGAAACACCATATATTTT
TRBJ1-2,TRBV6-1,NA,TRBD1,CASSGGQGNYGYTF,TGTGCCAGCAGTGGGGGACAGGGGAACTATGGCTACACCTTC
TRBJ2-2,TRBV7-2,NA,NA,CASSLVLNTGELFF,TGTGCCAGCAGCTTAGTACTGAACACCGGGGAGCTGTTTTTT
TRBJ2-3,TRBV5-1,NA,TRBD2,CASSPVGTSGSPDTQYF,TGCGCCAGCAGCCCGGTGGGGACTAGCGGGAGCCCAGATACGCAGTATTTT
TRBJ1-2,TRBV19,NA,NA,CASSISGEYGYTF,TGTGCCAGTAGTATTTCAGGGGAGTATGGCTACACCTTC
TRBJ1-3,TRBV9,NA,NA,CASSVVGGGNTIYF,TGTGCCAGCAGCGTAGTTGGGGGCGGAAACACCATATATTTT